This TCR beta chain stems from a study of blood T cell repertoires in COVID-19. Study summary: COVID-19 samples collected from the United States, Italy and Spain covered acute and convalescent phases. Sources were T cells, B-cell-depleted T cells, or PBMCs; the material itself was cDNA or gDNA.

In the original workflow: Amplification of reference gene primers was used by the study to estimate nucleated cell counts. Assay: immunoSEQ multiplex PCR; the TCRdb copy retains only in-frame clones and omits some. V, J and clone size are those of that table, while D and trimming were read from the DNA. The table lists under 250,000 clones, approximately 85% of them singletons. This CDR3 has 16 residues. Germline V CDR1 and CDR2: MNHEY, SMNVEV (reference sequence). The V and J ends lost 6 bases and 6 bases, in that order; junction bases with no gene match: 11. The sequence derives from a man in his fifties or sixties with acute or convalescent COVID-19. Sequencing was done on a sample of peripheral blood. The genes are TRBV27 and TRBJ2-2; 9 nucleotides line up with TRBD1. The CDR3, as DNA: TGTGCCAGCAGAAACACCGGGACAGGGTTTGCCGGGGAGCTGTTTTTT. Protein: CASRNTGTGFAGELFF.